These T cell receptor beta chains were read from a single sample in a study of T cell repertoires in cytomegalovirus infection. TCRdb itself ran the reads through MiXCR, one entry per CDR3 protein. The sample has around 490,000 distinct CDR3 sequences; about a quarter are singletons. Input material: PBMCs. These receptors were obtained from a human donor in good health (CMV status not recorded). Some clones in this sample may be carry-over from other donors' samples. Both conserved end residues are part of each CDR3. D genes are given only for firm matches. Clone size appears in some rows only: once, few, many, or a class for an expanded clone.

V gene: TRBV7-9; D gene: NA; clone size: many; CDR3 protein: CASSLHTGSEQYF
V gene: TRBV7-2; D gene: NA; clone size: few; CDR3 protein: CASSSRREQYF
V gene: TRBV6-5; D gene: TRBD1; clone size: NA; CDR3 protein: CASSYGQGRNQPQHF
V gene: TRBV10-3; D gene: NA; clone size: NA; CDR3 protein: CAISVGALSAYGYTF
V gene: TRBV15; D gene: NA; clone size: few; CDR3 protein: CATSSPHQANYGYTF
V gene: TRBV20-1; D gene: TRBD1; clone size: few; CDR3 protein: CSAEPGQGRTDTQYF
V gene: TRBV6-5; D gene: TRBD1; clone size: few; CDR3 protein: CASSYSQGIYEQYF
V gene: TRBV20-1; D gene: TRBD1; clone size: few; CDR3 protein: CSANRGETQYF
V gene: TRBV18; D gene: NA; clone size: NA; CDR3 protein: CASSPPAGGNTIYF
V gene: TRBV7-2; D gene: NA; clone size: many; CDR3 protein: CASSLERALLDTQYF
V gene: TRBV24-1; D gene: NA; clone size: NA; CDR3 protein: CATSEAGKAYEQYF
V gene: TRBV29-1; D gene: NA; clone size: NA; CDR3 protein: CSFQLDYEQYF
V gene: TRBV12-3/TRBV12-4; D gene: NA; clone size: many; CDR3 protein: CASSFQDSHFETTWVAATEAFF
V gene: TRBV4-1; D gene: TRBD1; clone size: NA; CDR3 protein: CASSQIQGGEKLFF
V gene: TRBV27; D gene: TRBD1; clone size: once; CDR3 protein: CASSTSSGQGYGYTF
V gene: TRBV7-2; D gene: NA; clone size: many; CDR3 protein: CASSLGYGTEAFF